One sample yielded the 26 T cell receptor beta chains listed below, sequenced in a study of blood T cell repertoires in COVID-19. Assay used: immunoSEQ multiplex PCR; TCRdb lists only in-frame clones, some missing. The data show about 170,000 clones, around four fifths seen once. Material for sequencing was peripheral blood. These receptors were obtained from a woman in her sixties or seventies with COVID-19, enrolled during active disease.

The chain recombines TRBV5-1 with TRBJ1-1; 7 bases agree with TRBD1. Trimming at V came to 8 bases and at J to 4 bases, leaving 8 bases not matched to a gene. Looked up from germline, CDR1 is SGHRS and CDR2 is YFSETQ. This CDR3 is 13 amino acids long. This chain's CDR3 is CASSQGSGTEAFF. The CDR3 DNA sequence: TGCGCCAGTTCACAGGGGTCGGGCACTGAAGCTTTCTTT.

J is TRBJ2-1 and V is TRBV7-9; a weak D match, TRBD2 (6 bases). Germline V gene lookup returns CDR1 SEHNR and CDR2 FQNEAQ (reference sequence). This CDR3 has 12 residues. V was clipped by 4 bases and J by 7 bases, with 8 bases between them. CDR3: CASSWGENEQFF. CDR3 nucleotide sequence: TGTGCCAGCAGCTGGGGGGAAAATGAGCAGTTCTTC.

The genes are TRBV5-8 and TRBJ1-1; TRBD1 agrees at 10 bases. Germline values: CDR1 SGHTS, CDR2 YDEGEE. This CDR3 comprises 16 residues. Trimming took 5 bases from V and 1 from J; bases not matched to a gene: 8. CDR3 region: CASSRTWDRGNTEAFF. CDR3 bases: TGTGCCAGCAGTAGGACCTGGGACAGGGGGAACACTGAAGCTTTCTTT. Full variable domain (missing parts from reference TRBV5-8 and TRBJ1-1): EAGVTQSPTHLIKTRGQQATLRCSPISGHTSVYWYQQALGLGLQFLLWYDEGEERNRGNFPPRFSGRQFPNYSSELNVNALELEDSALYLCASSRTWDRGNTEAFFGQGTRLTVV.

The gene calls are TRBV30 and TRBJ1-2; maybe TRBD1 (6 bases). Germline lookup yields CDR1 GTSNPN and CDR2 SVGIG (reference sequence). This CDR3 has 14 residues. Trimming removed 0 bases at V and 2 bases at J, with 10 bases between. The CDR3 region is CAWSVGGSNYGYTF. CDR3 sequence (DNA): TGTGCCTGGAGTGTAGGGGGTTCCAACTATGGCTACACCTTC.

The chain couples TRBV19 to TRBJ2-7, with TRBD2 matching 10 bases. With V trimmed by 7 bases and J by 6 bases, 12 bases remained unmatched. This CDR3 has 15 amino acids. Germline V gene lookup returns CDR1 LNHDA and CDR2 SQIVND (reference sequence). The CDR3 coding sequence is TGTGCCAGTACCTTACTAGCGGGGTGGCCTGGCGAGCAGTACGTC. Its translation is CASTLLAGWPGEQYV.

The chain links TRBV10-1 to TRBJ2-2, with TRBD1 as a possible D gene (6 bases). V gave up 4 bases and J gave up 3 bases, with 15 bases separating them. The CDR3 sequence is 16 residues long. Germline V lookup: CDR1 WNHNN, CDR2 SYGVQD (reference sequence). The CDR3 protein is CASSVPRGLHTGELFF. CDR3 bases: TGCGCCAGCAGTGTTCCTAGGGGGTTGCACACCGGGGAGCTGTTTTTT.

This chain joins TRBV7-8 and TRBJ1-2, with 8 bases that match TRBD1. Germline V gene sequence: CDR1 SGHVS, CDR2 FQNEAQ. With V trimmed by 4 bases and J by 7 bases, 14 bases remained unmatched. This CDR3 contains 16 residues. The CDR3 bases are TGTGCCAGCAGCTCAGGGCCGACAGGGGAATATGGTGGCTACACCTTC. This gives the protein CASSSGPTGEYGGYTF.

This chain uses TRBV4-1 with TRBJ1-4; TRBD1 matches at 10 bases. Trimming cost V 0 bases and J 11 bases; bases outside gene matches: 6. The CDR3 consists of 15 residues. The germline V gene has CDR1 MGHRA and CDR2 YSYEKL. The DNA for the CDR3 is TGCGCCAGCAGCCAAGATGACAGGGGGCTAAACAAACTGTTTTTT. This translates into CASSQDDRGLNKLFF.

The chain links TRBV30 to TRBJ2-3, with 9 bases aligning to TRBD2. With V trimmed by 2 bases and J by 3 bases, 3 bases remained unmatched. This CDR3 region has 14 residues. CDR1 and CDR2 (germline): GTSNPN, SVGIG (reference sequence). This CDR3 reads CAWSLAGGTDTQYF. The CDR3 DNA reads TGTGCCTGGAGTCTCGCGGGAGGGACAGATACGCAGTATTTT.

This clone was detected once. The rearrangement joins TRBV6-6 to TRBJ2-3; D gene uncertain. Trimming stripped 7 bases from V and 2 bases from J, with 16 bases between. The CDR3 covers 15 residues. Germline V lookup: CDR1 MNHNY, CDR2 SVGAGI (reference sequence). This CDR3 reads CASKDTSKATDTQYF. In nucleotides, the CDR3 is TGTGCCAGCAAAGACACCTCGAAGGCCACAGATACGCAGTATTTT.

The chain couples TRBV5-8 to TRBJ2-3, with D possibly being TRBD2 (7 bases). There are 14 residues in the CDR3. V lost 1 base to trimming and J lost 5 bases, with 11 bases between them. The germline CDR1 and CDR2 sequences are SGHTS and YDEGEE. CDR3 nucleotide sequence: TGTGCCAGCAGCTTGAGGGGGGGTCGAGATACGCAGTATTTT. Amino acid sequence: CASSLRGGRDTQYF.

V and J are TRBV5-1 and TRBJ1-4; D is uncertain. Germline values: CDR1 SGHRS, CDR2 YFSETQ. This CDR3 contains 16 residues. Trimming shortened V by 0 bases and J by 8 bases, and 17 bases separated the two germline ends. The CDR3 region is CASSLAVGRGEEKLFF. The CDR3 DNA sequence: TGCGCCAGCAGCTTGGCGGTTGGGCGGGGAGAGGAAAAACTGTTTTTT. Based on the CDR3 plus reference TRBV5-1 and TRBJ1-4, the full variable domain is KAGVTQTPRYLIKTRGQQVTLSCSPISGHRSVSWYQQTPGQGLQFLFEYFSETQRNKGNFPGRFSGRQFSNSRSEMNVSTLELGDSALYLCASSLAVGRGEEKLFFGSGTQLSVL.

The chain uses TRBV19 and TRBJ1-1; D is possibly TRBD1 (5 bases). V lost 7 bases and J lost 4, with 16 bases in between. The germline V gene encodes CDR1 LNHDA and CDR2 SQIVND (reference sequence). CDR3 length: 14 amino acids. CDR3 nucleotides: TGTGCCAGTACCAGCAGGGAGGGGAGCACTGAAGCTTTCTTT. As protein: CASTSREGSTEAFF.

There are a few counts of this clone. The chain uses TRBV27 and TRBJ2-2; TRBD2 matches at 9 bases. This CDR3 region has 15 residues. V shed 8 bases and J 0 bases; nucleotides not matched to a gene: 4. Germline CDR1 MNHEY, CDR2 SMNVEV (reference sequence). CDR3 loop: CASRSGGTNTGELFF. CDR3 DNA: TGTGCCAGCCGGAGCGGGGGGACGAACACCGGGGAGCTGTTTTTT.

CDR3 DNA: TGTGCCAGTGTTAATGGCGGCACTGAAGCTTTCTTT. Translating it yields CASVNGGTEAFF. V is TRBV19 and J is TRBJ1-1; D gene unclear. The CDR3 spans 12 residues. The V end was cut by 8 bases, the J end by 4 bases, with 11 bases between. In germline, CDR1 is LNHDA, CDR2 SQIVND (reference sequence).

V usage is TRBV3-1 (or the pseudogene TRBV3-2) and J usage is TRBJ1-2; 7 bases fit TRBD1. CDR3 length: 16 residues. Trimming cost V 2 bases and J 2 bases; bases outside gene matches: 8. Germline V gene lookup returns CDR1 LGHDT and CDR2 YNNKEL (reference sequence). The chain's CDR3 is CASSQTTGVMNYGYTF. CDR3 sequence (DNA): TGTGCCAGCAGCCAAACAACAGGGGTTATGAACTATGGCTACACCTTC.

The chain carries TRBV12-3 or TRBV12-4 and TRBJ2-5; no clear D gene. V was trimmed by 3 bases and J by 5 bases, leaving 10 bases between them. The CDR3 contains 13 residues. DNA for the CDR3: TGTGCCAGCAGTTTTGGCATTTGGGAGACCCAGTACTTC. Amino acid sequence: CASSFGIWETQYF.

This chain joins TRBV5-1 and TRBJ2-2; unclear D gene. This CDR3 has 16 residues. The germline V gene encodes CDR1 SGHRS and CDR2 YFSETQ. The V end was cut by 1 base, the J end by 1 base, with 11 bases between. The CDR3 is CASSLWAGRNTGELFF. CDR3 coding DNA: TGCGCCAGCAGCTTGTGGGCAGGAAGGAACACCGGGGAGCTGTTTTTT.

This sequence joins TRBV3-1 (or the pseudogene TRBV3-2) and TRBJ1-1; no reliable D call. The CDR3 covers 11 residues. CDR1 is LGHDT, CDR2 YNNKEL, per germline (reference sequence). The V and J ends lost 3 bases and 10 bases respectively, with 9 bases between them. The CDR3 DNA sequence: TGTGCCAGCAGCCAGGGCTCTCGAGCTTTCTTT. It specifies CASSQGSRAFF.

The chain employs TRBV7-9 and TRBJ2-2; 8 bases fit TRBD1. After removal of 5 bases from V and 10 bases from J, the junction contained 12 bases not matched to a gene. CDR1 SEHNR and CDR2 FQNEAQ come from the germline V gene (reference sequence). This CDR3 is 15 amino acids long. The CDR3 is CASSRSGGAEEELFF. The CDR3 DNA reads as TGTGCCAGCAGCCGATCAGGGGGCGCTGAGGAGGAGCTGTTTTTT.

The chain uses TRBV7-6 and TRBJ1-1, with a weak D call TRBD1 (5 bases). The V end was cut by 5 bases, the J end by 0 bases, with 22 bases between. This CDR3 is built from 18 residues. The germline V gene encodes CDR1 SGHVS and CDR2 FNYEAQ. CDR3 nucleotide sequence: TGTGCCAGCAGCCCCGTAGGCACGACAGAGGCCATGAACACTGAAGCTTTCTTT. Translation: CASSPVGTTEAMNTEAFF.

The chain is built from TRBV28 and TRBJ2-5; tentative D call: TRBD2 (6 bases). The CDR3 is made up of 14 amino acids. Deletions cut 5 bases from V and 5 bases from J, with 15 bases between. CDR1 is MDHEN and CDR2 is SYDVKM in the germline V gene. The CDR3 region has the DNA TGTGCCAGCAGTGGGGGAGGCCCTGTGGAGACCCAGTACTTC. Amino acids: CASSGGGPVETQYF. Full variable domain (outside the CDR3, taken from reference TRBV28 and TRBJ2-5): DVKVTQSSRYLVKRTGEKVFLECVQDMDHENMFWYRQDPGLGLRLIYFSYDVKMKEKGDIPEGYSVSREKKERFSLILESASTNQTSMYLCASSGGGPVETQYFGPGTRLLVL.

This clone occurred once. The CDR3 DNA reads as TGTGCCAGCAGCGTGGCCGGGACAGGGAGATATGGCTACACCTTC. Its protein is CASSVAGTGRYGYTF. The V and J genes are TRBV9 and TRBJ1-2; 9 nucleotides align to TRBD1. CDR1 SGDLS and CDR2 YYNGEE come from the germline V gene. This CDR3 spans 15 amino acids. J was trimmed by 5 bases and V by 2 bases; bases with no gene match: 7.

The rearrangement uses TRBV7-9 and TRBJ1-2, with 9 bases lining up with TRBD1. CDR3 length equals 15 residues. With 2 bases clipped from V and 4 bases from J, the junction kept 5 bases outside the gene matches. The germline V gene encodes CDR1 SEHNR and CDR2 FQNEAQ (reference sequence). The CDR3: CASSLSQGAFYGYTF. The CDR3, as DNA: TGTGCCAGCAGCTTATCACAGGGGGCATTCTATGGCTACACCTTC. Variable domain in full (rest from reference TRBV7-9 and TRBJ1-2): DTGVSQNPRHKITKRGQNVTFRCDPISEHNRLYWYRQTLGQGPEFLTYFQNEAQLEKSRLLSDRFSAERPKGSFSTLEIQRTEQGDSAMYLCASSLSQGAFYGYTFGSGTRLTVV.

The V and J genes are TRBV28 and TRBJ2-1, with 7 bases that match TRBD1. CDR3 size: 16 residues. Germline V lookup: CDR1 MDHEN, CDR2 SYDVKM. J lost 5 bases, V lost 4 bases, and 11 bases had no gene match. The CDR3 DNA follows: TGTGCCAGCAGTTCCCCCGGGACAGTGCGGGACAATGAGCAGTTCTTC. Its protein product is CASSSPGTVRDNEQFF.

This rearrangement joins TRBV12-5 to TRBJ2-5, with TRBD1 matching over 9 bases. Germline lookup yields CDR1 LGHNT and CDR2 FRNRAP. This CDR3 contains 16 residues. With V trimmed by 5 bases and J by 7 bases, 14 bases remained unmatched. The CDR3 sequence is CASGTSTGGYAGTQYF. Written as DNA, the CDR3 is TGTGCTAGTGGTACCTCGACAGGGGGATATGCAGGGACCCAGTACTTC.